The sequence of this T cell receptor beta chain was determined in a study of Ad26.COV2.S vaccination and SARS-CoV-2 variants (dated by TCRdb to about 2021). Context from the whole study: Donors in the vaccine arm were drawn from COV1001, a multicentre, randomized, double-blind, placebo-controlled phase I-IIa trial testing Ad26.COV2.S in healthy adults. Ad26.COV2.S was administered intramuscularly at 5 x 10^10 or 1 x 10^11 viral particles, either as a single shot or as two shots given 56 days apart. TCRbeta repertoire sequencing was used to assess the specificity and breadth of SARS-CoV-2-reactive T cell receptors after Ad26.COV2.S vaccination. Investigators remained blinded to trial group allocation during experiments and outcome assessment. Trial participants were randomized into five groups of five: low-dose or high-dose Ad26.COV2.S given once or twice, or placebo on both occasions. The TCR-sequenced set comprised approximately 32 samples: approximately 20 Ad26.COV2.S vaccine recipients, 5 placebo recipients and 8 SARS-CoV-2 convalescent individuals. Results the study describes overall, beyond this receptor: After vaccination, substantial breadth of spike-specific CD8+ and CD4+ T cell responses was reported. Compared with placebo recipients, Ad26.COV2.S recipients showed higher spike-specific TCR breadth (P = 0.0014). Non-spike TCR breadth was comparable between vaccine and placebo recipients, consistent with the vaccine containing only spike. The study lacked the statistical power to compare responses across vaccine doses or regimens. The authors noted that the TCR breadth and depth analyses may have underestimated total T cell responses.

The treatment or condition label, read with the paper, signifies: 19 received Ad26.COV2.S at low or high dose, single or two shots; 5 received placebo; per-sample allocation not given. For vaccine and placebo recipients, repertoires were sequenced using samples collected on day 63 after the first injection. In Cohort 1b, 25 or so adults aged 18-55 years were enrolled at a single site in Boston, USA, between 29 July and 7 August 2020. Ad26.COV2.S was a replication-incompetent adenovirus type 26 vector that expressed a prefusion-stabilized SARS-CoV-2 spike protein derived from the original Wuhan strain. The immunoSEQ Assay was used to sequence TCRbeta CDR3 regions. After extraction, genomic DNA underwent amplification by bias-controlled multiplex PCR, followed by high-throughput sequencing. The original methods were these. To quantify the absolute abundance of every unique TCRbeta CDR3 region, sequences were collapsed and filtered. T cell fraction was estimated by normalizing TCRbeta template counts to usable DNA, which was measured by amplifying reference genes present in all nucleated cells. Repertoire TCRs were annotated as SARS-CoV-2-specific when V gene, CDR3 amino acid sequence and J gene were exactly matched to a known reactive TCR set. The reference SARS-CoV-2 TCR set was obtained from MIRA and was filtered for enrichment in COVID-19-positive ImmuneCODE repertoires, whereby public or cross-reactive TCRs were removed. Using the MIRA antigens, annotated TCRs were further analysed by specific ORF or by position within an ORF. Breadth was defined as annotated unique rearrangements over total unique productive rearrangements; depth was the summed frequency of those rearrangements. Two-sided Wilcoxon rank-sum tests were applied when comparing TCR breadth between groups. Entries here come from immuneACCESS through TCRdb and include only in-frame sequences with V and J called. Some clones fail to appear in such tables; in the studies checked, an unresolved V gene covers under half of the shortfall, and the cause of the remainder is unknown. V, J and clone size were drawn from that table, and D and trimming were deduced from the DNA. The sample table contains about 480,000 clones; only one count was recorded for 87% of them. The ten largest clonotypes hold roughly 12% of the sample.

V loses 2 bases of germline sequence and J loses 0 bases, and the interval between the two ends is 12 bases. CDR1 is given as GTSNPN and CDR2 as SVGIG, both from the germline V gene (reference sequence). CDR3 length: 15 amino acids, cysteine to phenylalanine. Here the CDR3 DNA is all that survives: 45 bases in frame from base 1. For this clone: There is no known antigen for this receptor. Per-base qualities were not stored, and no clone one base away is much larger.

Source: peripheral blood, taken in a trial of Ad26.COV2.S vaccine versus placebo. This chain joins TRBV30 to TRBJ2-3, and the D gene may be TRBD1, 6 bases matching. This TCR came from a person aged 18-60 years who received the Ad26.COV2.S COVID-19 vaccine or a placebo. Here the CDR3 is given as CAWSPRRGSTDTQYF. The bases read TGTGCCTGGAGTCCGCGAAGGGGGAGCACAGATACGCAGTATTTT.